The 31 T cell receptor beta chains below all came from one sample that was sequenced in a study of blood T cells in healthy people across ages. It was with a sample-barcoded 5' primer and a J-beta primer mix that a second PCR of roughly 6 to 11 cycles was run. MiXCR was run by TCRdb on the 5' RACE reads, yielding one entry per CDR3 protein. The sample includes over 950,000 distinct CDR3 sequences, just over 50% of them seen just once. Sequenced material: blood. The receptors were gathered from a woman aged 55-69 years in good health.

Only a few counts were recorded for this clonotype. The DNA for the CDR3 is TGCAGTGCTAGAGATCAGGACTTTCTCTATGGCTACACCTTC. Its protein product is CSARDQDFLYGYTF. The V call is TRBV20-1, the J call TRBJ1-2; no clear D gene. Trimming pared 0 bases from V and 4 bases from J, leaving 12 bases between. The V gene's germline CDR1 is DFQATT and CDR2 SNEGSKA (reference sequence). The CDR3 sequence is 14 residues long.

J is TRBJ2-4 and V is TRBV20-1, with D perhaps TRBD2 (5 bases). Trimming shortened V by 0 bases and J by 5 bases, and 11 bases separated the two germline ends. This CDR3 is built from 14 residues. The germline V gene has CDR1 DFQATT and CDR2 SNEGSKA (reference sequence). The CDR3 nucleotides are TGCAGTGCTAGAGATCTTAGGCGGGAAAACATTCAGTACTTC. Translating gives CSARDLRRENIQYF.

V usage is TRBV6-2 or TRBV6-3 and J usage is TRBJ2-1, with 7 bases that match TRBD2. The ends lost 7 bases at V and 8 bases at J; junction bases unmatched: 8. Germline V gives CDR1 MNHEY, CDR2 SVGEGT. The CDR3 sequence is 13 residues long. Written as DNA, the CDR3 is TGTGCCAGCACTAGCGGAATTTTCGATGAGCAGTTCTTC. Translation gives CASTSGIFDEQFF.

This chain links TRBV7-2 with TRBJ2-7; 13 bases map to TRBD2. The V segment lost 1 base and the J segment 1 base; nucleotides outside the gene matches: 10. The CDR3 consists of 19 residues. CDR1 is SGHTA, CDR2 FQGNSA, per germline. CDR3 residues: CASSLVTSGRQLESYEQYF. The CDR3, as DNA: TGTGCCAGCAGCTTAGTGACTAGCGGGAGGCAGTTGGAGTCCTACGAGCAGTACTTC.

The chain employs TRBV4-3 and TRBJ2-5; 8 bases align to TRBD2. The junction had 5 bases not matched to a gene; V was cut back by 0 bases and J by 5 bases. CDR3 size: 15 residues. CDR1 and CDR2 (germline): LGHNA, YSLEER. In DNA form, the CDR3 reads TGCGCCAGCAGCCAAGATCTGGGACTAGTGGAGACCCAGTACTTC. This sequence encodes CASSQDLGLVETQYF.

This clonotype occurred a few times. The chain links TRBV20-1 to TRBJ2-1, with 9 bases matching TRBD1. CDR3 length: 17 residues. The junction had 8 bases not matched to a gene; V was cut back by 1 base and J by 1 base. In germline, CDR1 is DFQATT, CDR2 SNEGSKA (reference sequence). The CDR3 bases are TGCAGTGCTAGAGCCCCGGGACAGGGAAGATCCTACAATGAGCAGTTCTTC. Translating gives CSARAPGQGRSYNEQFF.

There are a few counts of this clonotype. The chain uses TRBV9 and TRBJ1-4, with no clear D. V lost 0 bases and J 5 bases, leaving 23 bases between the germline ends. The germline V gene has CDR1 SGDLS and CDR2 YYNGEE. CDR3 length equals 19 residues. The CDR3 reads CASSVASYESGPRNEKLFF. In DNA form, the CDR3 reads TGTGCCAGCAGCGTAGCCTCTTACGAGAGTGGACCGCGAAATGAAAAACTGTTTTTT.

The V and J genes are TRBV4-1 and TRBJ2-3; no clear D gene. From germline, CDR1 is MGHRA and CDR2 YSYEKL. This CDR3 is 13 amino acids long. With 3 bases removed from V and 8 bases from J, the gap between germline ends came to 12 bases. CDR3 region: CASSQLTRGTQYF. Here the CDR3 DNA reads TGCGCCAGCAGCCAGTTGACAAGAGGTACGCAGTATTTT.

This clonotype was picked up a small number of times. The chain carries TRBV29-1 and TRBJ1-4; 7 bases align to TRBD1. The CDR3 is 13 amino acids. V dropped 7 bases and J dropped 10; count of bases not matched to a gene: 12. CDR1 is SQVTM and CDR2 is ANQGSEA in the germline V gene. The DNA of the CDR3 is TGCAGCGCCCGACAGGGAGGAGAGGGAAAACTGTTTTTT. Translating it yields CSARQGGEGKLFF. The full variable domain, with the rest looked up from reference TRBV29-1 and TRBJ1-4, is SAVISQKPSRDICQRGTSLTIQCQVDSQVTMMFWYRQQPGQSLTLIATANQGSEATYESGFVIDKFPISRPNLTFSTLTVSNMSPEDSSIYLCSARQGGEGKLFFGSGTQLSVL.

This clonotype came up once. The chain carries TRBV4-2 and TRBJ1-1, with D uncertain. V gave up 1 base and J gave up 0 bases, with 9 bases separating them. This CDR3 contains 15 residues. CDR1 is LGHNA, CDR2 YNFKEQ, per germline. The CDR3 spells CASSQAQTMNTEAFF. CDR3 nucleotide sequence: TGTGCCAGCAGCCAAGCTCAGACCATGAACACTGAAGCTTTCTTT.

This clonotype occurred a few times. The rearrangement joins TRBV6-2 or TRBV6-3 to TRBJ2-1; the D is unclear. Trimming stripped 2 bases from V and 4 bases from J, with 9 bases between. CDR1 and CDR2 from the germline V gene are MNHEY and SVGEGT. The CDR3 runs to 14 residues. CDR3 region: CASSYRRVYNEQFF. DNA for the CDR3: TGTGCCAGCAGTTACAGACGAGTATACAATGAGCAGTTCTTC.

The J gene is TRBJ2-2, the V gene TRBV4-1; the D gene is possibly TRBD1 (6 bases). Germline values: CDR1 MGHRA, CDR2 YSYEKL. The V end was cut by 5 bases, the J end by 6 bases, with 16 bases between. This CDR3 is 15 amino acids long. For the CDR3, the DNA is TGCGCCAGCAGCGATAGGGGGAGTCGGTCCGGGGAGCTGTTTTTT. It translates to CASSDRGSRSGELFF.

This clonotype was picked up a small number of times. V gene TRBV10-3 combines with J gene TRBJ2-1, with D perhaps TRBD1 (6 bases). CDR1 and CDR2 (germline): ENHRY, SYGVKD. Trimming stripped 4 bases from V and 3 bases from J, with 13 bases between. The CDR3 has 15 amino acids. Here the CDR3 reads CAISVTGTGYNEQFF. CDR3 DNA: TGTGCCATCAGTGTAACAGGGACGGGCTACAATGAGCAGTTCTTC.

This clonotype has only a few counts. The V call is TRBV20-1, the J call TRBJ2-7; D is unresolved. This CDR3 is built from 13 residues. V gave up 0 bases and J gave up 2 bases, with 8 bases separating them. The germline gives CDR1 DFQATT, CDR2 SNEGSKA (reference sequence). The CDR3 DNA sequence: TGCAGTGCTAGAGATGATGGCCCCTACGAGCAGTACTTC. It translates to CSARDDGPYEQYF.

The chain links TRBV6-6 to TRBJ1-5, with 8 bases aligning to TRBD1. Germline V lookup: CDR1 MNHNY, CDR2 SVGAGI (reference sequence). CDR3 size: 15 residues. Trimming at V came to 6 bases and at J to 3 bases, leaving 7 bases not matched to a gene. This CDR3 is CASRPTGEVNQPQHF. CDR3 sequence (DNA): TGTGCCAGCAGGCCGACAGGGGAGGTCAATCAGCCCCAGCATTTT.

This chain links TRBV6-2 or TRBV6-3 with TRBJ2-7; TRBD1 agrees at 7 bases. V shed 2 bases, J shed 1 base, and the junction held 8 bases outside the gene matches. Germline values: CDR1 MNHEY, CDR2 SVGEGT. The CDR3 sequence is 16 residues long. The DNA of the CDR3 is TGTGCCAGCAGTTACCCAAGACAGGGAAGGTCCTACGAGCAGTACTTC. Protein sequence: CASSYPRQGRSYEQYF.

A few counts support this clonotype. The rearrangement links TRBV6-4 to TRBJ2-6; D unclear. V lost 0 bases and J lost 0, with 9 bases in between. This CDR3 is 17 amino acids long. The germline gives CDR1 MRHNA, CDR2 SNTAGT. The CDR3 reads CASSDSFSDSGANVLTF. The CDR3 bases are TGTGCCAGCAGTGACTCTTTCAGCGACTCTGGGGCCAACGTCCTGACTTTC.

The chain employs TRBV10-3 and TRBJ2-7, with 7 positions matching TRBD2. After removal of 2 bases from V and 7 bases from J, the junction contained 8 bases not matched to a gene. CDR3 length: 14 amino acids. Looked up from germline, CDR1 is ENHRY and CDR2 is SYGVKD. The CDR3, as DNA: TGTGCCATCAGTGAGCCAGCGGGGTACAATGAGCAGTACTTC. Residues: CAISEPAGYNEQYF.

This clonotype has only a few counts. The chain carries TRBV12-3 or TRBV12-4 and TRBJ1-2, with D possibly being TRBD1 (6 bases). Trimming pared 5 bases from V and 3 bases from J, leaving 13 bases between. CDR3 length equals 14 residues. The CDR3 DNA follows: TGTGCCAGCAGTCCAACAGGGTTGGACTATGGCTACACCTTC. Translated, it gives CASSPTGLDYGYTF.

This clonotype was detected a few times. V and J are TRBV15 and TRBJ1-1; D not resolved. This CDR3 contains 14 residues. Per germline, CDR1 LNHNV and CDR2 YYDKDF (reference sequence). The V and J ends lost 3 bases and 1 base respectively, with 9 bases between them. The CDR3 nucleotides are TGTGCCACCAGCAGTGGGTGGAAGAACACTGAAGCTTTCTTT. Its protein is CATSSGWKNTEAFF.

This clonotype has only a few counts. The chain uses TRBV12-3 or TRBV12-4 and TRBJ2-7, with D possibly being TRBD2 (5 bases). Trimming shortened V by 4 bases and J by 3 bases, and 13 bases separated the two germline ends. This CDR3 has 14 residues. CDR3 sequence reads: CASSSHPRDYEQYF. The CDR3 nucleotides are TGTGCCAGCAGTTCCCACCCCCGGGACTACGAGCAGTACTTC.

CDR3 sequence reads: CASSPPDRGGKNIQYF. The CDR3 bases are TGTGCCAGCTCACCACCGGACAGGGGCGGCAAAAACATTCAGTACTTC. This sequence joins TRBV18 and TRBJ2-4; 9 bases are shared with TRBD1. Germline V gene lookup returns CDR1 KGHSH and CDR2 LQKENI. This CDR3 contains 16 residues. V was clipped by 0 bases and J by 3 bases; unmatched bases: 3.

In nucleotides, the CDR3 is TGCAGCGTTAGGGCGGGGGTCTACGAGCAGTACTTC. Translation: CSVRAGVYEQYF. J is TRBJ2-7 and V is TRBV29-1; TRBD2 matches 7 bases. V shed 5 bases, J shed 3 bases, and the junction held 4 bases outside the gene matches. From germline, CDR1 is SQVTM and CDR2 ANQGSEA. The CDR3 length is 12 residues.

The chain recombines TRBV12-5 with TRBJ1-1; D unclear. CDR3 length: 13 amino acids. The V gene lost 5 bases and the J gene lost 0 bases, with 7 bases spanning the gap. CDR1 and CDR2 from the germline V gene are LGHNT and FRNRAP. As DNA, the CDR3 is TGTGCTAGTGGTCGCGGACTGAACACTGAAGCTTTCTTT. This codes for CASGRGLNTEAFF.

CDR3 sequence reads: CSARDGLAGVGEQYF. The CDR3 DNA is TGCAGTGCTAGAGATGGGCTAGCGGGAGTGGGCGAGCAGTACTTC. This chain uses TRBV20-1 with TRBJ2-7, with 10 bases fitting TRBD2. Germline CDR1 is DFQATT and CDR2 is SNEGSKA (reference sequence). The CDR3 loop spans 15 amino acids. With 0 bases clipped from V and 6 bases from J, the junction kept 8 bases outside the gene matches.

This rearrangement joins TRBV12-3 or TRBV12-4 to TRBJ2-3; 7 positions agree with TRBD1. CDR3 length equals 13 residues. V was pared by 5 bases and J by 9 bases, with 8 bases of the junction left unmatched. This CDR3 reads CASSPGDSRTQYF. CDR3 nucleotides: TGTGCCAGCAGTCCCGGGGACAGCCGAACGCAGTATTTT.

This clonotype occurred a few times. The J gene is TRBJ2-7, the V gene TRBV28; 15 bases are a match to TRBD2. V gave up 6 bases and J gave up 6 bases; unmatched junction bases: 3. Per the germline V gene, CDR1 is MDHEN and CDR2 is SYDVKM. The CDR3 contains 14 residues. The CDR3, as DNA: TGTGCCAGCAGGGGGGGACTAGCGGGAGGCGAGCAGTACTTC. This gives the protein CASRGGLAGGEQYF.

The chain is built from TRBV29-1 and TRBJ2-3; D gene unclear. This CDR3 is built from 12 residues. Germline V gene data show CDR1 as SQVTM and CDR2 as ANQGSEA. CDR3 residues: CNFRPSTDTQYF. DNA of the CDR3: TGCAACTTCCGTCCGAGCACAGATACGCAGTATTTT.

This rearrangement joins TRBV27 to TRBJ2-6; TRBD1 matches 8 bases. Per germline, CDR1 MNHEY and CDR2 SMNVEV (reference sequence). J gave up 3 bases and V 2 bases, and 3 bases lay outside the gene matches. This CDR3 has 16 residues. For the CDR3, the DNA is TGTGCCAGCAGTTTACAGGGGGCGTTTGGGGCCAACGTCCTGACTTTC. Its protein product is CASSLQGAFGANVLTF. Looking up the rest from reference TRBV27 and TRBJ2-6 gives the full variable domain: EAQVTQNPRYLITVTGKKLTVTCSQNMNHEYMSWYRQDPGLGLRQIYYSMNVEVTDKGDVPEGYKVSRKEKRNFPLILESPSPNQTSLYFCASSLQGAFGANVLTFGAGSRLTVL.

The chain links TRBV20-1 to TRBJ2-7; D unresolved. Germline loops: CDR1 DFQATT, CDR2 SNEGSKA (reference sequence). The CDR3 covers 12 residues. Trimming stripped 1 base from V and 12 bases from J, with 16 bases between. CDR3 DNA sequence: TGCAGTGCTAGAGTAAGGGCTGGGCTCCGGTACTTC. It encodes CSARVRAGLRYF.

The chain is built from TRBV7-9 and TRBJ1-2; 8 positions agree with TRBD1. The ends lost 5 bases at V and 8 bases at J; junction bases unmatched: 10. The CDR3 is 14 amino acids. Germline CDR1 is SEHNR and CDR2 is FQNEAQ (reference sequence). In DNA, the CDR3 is TGTGCCAGCAGCCTAACCGGACAGGGCCCAGGCTACACCTTC. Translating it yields CASSLTGQGPGYTF.